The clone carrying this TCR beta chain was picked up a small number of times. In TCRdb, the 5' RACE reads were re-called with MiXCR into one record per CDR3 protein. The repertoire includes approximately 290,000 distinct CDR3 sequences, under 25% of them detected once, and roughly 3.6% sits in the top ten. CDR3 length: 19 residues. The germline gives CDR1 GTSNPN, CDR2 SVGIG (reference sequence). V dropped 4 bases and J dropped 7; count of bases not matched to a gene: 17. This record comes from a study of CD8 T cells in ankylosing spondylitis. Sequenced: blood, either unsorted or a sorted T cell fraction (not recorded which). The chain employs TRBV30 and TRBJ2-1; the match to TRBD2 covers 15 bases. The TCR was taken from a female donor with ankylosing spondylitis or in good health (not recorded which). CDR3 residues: CAWKLPQWTSGREGNEQFF. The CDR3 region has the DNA TGTGCCTGGAAGTTACCTCAGTGGACTAGCGGGAGGGAGGGGAATGAGCAGTTCTTC.